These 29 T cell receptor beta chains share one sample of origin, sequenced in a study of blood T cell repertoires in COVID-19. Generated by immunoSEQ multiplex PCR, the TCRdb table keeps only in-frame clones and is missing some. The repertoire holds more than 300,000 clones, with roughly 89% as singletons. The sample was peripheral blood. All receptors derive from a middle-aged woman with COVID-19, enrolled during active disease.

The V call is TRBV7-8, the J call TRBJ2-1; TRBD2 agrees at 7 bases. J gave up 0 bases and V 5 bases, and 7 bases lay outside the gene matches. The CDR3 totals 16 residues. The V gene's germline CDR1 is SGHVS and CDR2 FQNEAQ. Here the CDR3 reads CASSPGRGDSYNEQFF. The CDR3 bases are TGTGCCAGCAGCCCTGGACGGGGGGACTCCTACAATGAGCAGTTCTTC. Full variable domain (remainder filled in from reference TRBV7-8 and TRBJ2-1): GAGVSQSPRYKVAKRGQDVALRCDPISGHVSLFWYQQALGQGPEFLTYFQNEAQLDKSGLPSDRFFAERPEGSVSTLKIQRTQQEDSAVYLCASSPGRGDSYNEQFFGPGTRLTVL.

The CDR3 protein is CASSVATLGTDTQYF. The CDR3 nucleotides are TGTGCCAGCAGCGTAGCTACCCTCGGCACAGATACGCAGTATTTT. The V and J genes are TRBV9 and TRBJ2-3, with unresolved D. The CDR3 is 15 amino acids. Trimming left V 0 bases short and J 1 base short, with 9 bases between. Germline V gives CDR1 SGDLS, CDR2 YYNGEE.

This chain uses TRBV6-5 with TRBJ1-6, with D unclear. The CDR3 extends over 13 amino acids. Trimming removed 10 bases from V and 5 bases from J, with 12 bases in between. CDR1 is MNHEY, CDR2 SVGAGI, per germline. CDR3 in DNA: TGTGCCACTACCGGAGTGAATAATTCACCCCTCCACTTT. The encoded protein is CATTGVNNSPLHF.

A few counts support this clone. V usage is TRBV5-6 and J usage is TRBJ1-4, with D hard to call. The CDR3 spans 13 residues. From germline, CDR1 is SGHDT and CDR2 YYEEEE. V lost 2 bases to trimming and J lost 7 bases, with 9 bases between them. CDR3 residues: CASSFTRGEKLFF. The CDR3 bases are TGTGCCAGCAGCTTTACCCGGGGTGAAAAACTGTTTTTT.

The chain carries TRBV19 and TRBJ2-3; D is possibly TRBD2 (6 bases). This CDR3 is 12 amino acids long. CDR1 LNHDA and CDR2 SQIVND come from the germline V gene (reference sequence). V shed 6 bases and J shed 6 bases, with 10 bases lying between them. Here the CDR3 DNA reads TGTGCCAGTAGGGACTACGGGGATACGCAGTATTTT. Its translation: CASRDYGDTQYF.

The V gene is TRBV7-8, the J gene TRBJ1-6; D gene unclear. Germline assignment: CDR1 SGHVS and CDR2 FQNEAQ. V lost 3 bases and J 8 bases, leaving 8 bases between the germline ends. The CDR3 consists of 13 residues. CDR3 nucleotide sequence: TGTGCCAGCAGCTTTCTCCCTGATTCACCCCTCCACTTT. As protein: CASSFLPDSPLHF. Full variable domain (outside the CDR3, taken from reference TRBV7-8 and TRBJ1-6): GAGVSQSPRYKVAKRGQDVALRCDPISGHVSLFWYQQALGQGPEFLTYFQNEAQLDKSGLPSDRFFAERPEGSVSTLKIQRTQQEDSAVYLCASSFLPDSPLHFGNGTRLTVT.

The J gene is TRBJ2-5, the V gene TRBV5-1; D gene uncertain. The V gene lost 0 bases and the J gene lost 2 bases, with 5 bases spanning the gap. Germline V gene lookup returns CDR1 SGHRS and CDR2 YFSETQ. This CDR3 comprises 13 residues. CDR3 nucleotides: TGCGCCAGCAGCTTGGCACAGCAAGAGACCCAGTACTTC. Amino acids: CASSLAQQETQYF.

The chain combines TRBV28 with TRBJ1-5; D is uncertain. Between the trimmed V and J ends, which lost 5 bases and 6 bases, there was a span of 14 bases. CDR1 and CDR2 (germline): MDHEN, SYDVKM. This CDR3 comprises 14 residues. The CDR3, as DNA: TGTGCCAGCAGTAAAACGGGGATCGGTCAGCCCCAGCATTTT. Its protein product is CASSKTGIGQPQHF.

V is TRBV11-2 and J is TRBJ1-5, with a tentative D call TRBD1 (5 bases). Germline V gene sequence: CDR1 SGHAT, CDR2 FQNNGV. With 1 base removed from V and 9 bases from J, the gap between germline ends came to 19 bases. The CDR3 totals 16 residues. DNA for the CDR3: TGTGCCAGCAGCTTAGGGGCCGGGGGTGCGGAATGGCCCCAGCATTTT. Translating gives CASSLGAGGAEWPQHF. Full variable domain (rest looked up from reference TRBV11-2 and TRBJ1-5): EAGVAQSPRYKIIEKRQSVAFWCNPISGHATLYWYQQILGQGPKLLIQFQNNGVVDDSQLPKDRFSAERLKGVDSTLKIQPAKLEDSAVYLCASSLGAGGAEWPQHFGDGTRLSIL.

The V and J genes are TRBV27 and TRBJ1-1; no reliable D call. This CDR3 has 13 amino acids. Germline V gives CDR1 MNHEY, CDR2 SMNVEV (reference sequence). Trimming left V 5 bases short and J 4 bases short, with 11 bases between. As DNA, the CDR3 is TGTGCCAGCAGTCTAGGCCCGTTCACTGAAGCTTTCTTT. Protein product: CASSLGPFTEAFF.

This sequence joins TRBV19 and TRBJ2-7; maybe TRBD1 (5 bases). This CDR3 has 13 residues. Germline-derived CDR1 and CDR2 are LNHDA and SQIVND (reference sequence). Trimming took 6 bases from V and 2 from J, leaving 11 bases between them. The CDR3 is CASSPGHPYEQYF. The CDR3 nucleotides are TGTGCCAGTAGCCCCGGACACCCCTACGAGCAGTACTTC. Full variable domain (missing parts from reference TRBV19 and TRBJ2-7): DGGITQSPKYLFRKEGQNVTLSCEQNLNHDAMYWYRQDPGQGLRLIYYSQIVNDFQKGDIAEGYSVSREKKESFPLTVTSAQKNPTAFYLCASSPGHPYEQYFGPGTRLTVT.

The CDR3 region has the DNA TGTGCCAGCAGCTTGCATACTAGCGGGGCCTACGAGCAGTACTTC. It is translated as CASSLHTSGAYEQYF. This chain connects TRBV5-4 to TRBJ2-7; 10 bases align to TRBD2. CDR3 length: 15 amino acids. J was trimmed by 2 bases and V by 1 base; bases with no gene match: 3. Germline assignment: CDR1 SGHNT and CDR2 YYREEE (reference sequence). The whole variable domain, remainder taken from reference TRBV5-4 and TRBJ2-7, is ETGVTQSPTHLIKTRGQQVTLRCSSQSGHNTVSWYQQALGQGPQFIFQYYREEENGRGNFPPRFSGLQFPNYSSELNVNALELDDSALYLCASSLHTSGAYEQYFGPGTRLTVT.

CDR3 DNA sequence: TGTGCCAGCAGTTACTCCCAGGGGGGGACCCAGTACTTC. It yields the protein CASSYSQGGTQYF. This rearrangement joins TRBV6-2 or TRBV6-3 to TRBJ2-5; possible D gene TRBD1, 7 bases. CDR1 is MNHEY and CDR2 is SVGEGT in the germline V gene. This CDR3 spans 13 amino acids. Between the trimmed V and J ends, which lost 0 bases and 7 bases, there was a span of 9 bases.

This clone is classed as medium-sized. CDR3 region: CASSLTGHNNEQFF. The CDR3 DNA is TGTGCCAGCAGTTTAACCGGACACAACAATGAGCAGTTCTTC. V usage is TRBV27 and J usage is TRBJ2-1, with a weak D call TRBD1 (5 bases). The CDR3 sequence is 14 residues long. V lost 2 bases and J lost 5, with 10 bases in between. From germline, CDR1 is MNHEY and CDR2 SMNVEV (reference sequence).

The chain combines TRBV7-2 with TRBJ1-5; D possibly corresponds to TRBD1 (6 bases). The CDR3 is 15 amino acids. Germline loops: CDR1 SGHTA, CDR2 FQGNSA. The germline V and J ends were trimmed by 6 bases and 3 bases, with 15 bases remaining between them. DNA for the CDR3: TGTGCCAGCAGAGCAAACACAGGGTACAATCAGCCCCAGCATTTT. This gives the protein CASRANTGYNQPQHF.

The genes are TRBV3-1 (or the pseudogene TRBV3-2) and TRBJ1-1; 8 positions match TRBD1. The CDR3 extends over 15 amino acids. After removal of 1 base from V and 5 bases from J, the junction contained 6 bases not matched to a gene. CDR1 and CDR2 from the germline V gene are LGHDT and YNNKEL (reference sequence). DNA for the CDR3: TGTGCCAGCAGCCAAGTGGGGACAGGAAAAACTGAAGCTTTCTTT. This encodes CASSQVGTGKTEAFF.

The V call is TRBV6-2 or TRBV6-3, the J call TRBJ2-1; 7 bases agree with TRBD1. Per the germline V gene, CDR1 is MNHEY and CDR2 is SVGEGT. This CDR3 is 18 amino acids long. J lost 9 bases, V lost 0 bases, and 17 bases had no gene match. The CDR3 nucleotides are TGTGCCAGCAGTTACTCGATATCGAGGGGCGAAAGGGGGCTTGAGCAGTTCTTC. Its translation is CASSYSISRGERGLEQFF.

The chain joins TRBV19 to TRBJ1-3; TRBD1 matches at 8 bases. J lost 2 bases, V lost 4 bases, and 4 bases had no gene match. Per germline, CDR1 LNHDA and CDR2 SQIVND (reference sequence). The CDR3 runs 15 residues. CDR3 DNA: TGTGCCAGTAGTACTGACAGGGGACCTGGAAACACCATATATTTT. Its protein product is CASSTDRGPGNTIYF. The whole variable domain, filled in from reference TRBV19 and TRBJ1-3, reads DGGITQSPKYLFRKEGQNVTLSCEQNLNHDAMYWYRQDPGQGLRLIYYSQIVNDFQKGDIAEGYSVSREKKESFPLTVTSAQKNPTAFYLCASSTDRGPGNTIYFGEGSWLTVV.

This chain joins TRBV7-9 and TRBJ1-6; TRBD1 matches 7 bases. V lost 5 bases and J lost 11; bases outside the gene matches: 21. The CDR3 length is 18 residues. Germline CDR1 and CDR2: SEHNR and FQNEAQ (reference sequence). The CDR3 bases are TGTGCCAGCAGCCGAGGCGGACAGGTACCCCCCCTACGGCCACCCCTCCACTTT. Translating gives CASSRGGQVPPLRPPLHF.

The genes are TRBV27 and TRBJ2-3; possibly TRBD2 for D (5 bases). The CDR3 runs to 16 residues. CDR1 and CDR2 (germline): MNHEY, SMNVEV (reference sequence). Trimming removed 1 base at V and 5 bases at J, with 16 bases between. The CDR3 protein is CASSLFPIRAGDTQYF. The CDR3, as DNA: TGTGCCAGCAGTTTATTTCCCATTAGGGCGGGAGATACGCAGTATTTT.

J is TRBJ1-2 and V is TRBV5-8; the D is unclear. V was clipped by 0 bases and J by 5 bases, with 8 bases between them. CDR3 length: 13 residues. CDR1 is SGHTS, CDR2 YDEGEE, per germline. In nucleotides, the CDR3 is TGTGCCAGCAGCTTGGCACAGTGGTATGGCTACACCTTC. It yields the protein CASSLAQWYGYTF.

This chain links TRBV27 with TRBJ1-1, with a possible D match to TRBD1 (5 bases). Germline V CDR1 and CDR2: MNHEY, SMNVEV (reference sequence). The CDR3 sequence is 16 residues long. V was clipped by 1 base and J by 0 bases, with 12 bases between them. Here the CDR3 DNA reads TGTGCCAGCAGTTTATTGGGGGGTTCCCTGAACACTGAAGCTTTCTTT. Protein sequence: CASSLLGGSLNTEAFF.

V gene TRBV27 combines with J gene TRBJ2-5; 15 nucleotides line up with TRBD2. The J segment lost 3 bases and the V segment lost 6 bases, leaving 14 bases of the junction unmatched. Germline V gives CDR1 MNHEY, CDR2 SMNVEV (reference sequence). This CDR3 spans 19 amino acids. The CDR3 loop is CASSSRTSGRVGGKETQYF. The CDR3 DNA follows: TGTGCCAGCAGCTCTCGGACTAGCGGGAGGGTGGGAGGTAAAGAGACCCAGTACTTC.

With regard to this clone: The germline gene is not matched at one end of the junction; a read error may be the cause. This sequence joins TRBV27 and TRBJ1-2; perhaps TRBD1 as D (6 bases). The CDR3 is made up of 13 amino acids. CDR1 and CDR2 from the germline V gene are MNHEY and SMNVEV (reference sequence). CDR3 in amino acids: CASSVTGSYRYTF. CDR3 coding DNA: TGTGCCAGCAGCGTGACAGGATCCTATCGCTACACCTTC.

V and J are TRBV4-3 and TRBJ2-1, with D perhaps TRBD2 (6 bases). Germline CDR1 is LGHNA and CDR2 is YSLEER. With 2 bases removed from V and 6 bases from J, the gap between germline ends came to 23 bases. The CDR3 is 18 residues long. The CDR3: CASSQTLGGVALGNEQFF. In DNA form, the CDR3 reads TGCGCCAGCAGCCAAACGTTGGGCGGGGTGGCATTGGGCAATGAGCAGTTCTTC.

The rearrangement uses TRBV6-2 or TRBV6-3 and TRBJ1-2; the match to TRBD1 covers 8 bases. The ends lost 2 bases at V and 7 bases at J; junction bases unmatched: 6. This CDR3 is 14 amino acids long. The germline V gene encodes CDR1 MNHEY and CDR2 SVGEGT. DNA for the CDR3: TGTGCCAGCAGTTACAACTCAGGGGGCCCTGGCTACACCTTC. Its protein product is CASSYNSGGPGYTF.

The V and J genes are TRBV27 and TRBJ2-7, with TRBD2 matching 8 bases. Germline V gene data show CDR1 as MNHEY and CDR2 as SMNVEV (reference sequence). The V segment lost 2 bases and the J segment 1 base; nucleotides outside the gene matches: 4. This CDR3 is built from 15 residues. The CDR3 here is CASSLPGLGSYEQYF. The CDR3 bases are TGTGCCAGCAGTTTACCGGGACTAGGTTCCTACGAGCAGTACTTC.

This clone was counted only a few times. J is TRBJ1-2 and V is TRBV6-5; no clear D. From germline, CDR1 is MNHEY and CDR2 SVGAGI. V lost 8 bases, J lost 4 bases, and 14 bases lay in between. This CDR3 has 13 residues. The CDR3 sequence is CASGPGGSYGYTF. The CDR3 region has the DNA TGTGCCAGCGGCCCGGGTGGGTCCTATGGCTACACCTTC.

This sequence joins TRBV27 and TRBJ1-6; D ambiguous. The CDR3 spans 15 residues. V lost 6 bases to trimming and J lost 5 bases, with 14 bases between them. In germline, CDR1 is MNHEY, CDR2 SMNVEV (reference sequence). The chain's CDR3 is CASRGGPTNNSPLHF. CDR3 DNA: TGTGCCAGCAGGGGCGGGCCAACTAATAATTCACCCCTCCACTTT.